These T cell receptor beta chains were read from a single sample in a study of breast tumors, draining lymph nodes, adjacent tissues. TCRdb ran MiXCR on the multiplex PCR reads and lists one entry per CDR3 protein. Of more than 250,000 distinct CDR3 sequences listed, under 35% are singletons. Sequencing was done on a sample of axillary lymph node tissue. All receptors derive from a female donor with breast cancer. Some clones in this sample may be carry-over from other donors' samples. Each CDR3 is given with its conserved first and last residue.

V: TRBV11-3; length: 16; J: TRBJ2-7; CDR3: CASSFIFGAGGYEQYF
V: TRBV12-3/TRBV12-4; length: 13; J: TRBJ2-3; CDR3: CASRGQGGNEQYF
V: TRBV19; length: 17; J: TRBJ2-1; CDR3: CASSIELAGPSYNEQFF
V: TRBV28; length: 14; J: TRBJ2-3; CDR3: CASSLVQGSDTQYF
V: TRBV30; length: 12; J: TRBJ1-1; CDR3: CAWDRGSTEAFF
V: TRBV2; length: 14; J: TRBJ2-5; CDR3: CASSITAVGETQYF
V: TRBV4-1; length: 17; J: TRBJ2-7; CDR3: CASSQEQAGTGLYEQYF
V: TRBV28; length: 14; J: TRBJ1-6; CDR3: CASSFPWGNSPLHF
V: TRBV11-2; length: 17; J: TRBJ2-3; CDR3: CASSLASGTPRTDTQYF
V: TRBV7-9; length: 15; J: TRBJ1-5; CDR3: CASSLRPAGSQPQHF
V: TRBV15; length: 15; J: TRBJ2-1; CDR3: CATSRAGGGSNEQFF
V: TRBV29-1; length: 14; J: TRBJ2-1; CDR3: CSVEDRTGDNEQFF
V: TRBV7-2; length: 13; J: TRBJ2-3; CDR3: CASSFPNTDTQYF
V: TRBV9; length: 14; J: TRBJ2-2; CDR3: CASTTSGTAGELFF
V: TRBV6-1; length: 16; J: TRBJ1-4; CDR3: CASSDSGQGGNEKLFF